Detailed here is one T cell receptor (beta chain). A read error may account for a junction end that differs from germline. CDR1 MNHNS and CDR2 SASEGT come from the germline V gene. CDR3 length equals 16 residues. This specimen comes from a study of blood T cells in healthy people across ages. Next came a second PCR, run for about 7 to 12 cycles, which used a sample-barcoded 5' primer along with a J-beta primer mix. One entry per CDR3 protein, called by TCRdb with MiXCR from the 5' RACE reads. The data show 1.5 million or so distinct CDR3 sequences, 35% to 45% seen once. This receptor was obtained from a woman aged 18-29 years in good health. Sequenced sample: blood. This rearrangement joins TRBV6-1 to TRBJ2-1; 10 bases align to TRBD1. The CDR3, as DNA: TGTACCAGCAGTGAAACCGGGACAGGGGTTTACAATGAGCAGTTCTTC. Its protein product is CTSSETGTGVYNEQFF.